These T cell receptor beta chains were read from a single sample in a study of cytomegalovirus exposure and HLA in healthy donors. The assay was immunoSEQ multiplex PCR, and TCRdb's table has in-frame clones only and misses some. The sample is made up of over 45,000 clones, and the top ten hold 2.1% of it. Sequencing input: PBMCs. The receptor set was obtained from a woman between 35 and 50 years old in good health and CMV-seronegative. CDR3s leave out the opening cysteine and the closing phenylalanine or tryptophan. The order of the fields is V gene, CDR3 protein.

TRBV2 ASDRGTSGRASMLY
TRBV6-1 ASSEATGFSYGYT
TRBV30 ASQQAANVLT
TRBV19 ASRLEGRTEAF
TRBV18 ASSEVQGVPSPQH
TRBV18 ASSATGGGLGTEAF
TRBV25-1 ASSGLWSRPNTEAF
TRBV6-5 ASSYTVRDNYGYT
TRBV5-1 ASSSGGGLRAYEQY
TRBV21-1 ASSKSQGANTEAF
TRBV19 ASSRGQGRQPQH
TRBV5-6 ASSHRTEAYGYT
TRBV4-2 ASSQDSEDRKYYGYT
TRBV18 ASSPGTGGEKLF
TRBV5-1 ASSYLAGEKDTQY
TRBV6-1 ASSGGGVYEQY
TRBV18 ASSPPAGPGGNTIY
TRBV19 ASSISFRGNTEAF
TRBV10-3 AIAGGTNEKLF
TRBV11-2 ASSPSGKGSYEQY
TRBV7-9 ASSSDRVEYGEQF
TRBV5-1 ASSSSSGTGERKLF
TRBV2 ASSEALRKGTEAF
TRBV30 ACGGRTSDNEQF
TRBV19 ASSIREAWRDRRETQY
TRBV29-1 SVHPGQGSNEQY
TRBV6-6 ASSYSLVDTEAF
TRBV4-1 ASSQEALTGELF
TRBV5-1 ASSLVSAYEQY
TRBV7-2 ASSLGGGARYEQY
TRBV10-3 AIRGQGAGEQY
TRBV19 ASSLGQTTNEKLF
TRBV30 AWSGVWDSSGNTIY
TRBV25-1 ASSQGQGAIDEQF
TRBV16 ASSPRQGATLRGANVLT
TRBV7-9 ASSYPDQVNNEQF
TRBV13 ASSLGGMGLRREQY
TRBV4-1 ASSQESQGISYEQY
TRBV18 ASSPEQGSSGEQY